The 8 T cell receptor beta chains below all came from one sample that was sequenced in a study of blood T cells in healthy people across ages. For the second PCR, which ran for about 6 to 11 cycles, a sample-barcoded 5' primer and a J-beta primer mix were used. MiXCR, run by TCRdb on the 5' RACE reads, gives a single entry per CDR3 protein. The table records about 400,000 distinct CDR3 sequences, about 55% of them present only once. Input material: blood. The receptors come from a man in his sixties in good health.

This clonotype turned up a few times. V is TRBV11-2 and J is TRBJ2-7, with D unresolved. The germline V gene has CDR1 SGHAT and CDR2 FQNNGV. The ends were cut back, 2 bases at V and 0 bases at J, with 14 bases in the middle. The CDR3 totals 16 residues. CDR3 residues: CASSLREGSSSYEQYF. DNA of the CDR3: TGTGCCAGCAGCTTAAGGGAAGGGTCGAGCTCCTACGAGCAGTACTTC.

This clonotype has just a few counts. CDR3 sequence (DNA): TGTGCCAGCAGCCTTGACAGGCCAGGCGACGAGCAGTACTTC. Its translation is CASSLDRPGDEQYF. The chain uses TRBV6-2 or TRBV6-3 and TRBJ2-7, with D perhaps TRBD1 (6 bases). The germline V gene has CDR1 MNHEY and CDR2 SVGEGT. V lost 6 bases and J 5 bases, leaving 17 bases between the germline ends. This CDR3 region has 14 residues.

The CDR3 loop is CASSFRGGTHNSPLHF. The CDR3 nucleotides are TGTGCCAGCAGCTTCAGGGGCGGGACACATAATTCACCCCTCCACTTT. The gene calls are TRBV7-9 and TRBJ1-6; D possibly corresponds to TRBD1 (6 bases). The CDR3 consists of 16 residues. From germline, CDR1 is SEHNR and CDR2 FQNEAQ (reference sequence). V shed 3 bases and J shed 5 bases, with 14 bases lying between them.

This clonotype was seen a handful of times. CDR3 loop: CSVGGQNYGYTF. The CDR3 DNA reads TGCAGCGTGGGAGGGCAGAACTATGGCTACACCTTC. This sequence joins TRBV29-1 and TRBJ1-2; D is ambiguous. This CDR3 contains 12 residues. In germline, CDR1 is SQVTM, CDR2 ANQGSEA. V lost 6 bases, J lost 2 bases, and 10 bases lay in between.

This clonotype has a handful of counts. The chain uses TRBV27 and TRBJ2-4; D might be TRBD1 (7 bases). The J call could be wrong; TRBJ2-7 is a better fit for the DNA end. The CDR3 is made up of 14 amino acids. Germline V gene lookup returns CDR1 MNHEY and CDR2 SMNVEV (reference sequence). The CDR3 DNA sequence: TGTGCCAGCAGTTTTGGAGGGGGCTGGAGCGAGCAGTACTTC. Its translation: CASSFGGGWSEQYF.

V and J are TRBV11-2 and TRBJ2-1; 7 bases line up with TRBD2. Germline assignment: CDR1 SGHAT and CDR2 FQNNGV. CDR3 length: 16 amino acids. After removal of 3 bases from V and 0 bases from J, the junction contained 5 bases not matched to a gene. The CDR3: CASSFPAGSSYNEQFF. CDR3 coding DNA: TGTGCCAGCAGCTTTCCAGCGGGGAGCTCCTACAATGAGCAGTTCTTC.

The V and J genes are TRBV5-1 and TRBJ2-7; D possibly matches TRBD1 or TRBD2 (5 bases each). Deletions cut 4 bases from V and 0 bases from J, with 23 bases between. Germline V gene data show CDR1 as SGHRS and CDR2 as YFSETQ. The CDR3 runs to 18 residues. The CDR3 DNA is TGCGCCAGCAGCCCAAGAGCCGGGACGGAGAGGAGCTCCTACGAGCAGTACTTC. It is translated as CASSPRAGTERSSYEQYF.

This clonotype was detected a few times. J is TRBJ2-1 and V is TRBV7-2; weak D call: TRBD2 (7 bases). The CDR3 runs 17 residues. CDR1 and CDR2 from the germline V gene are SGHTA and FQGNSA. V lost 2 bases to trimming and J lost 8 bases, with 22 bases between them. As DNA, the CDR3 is TGTGCCAGCAGCTTAATGCGTGGCGGGGGCCCCAGGGATGAGCAGTTCTTC. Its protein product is CASSLMRGGGPRDEQFF.